What follows are 8 T cell receptor beta chains derived from one specimen sequenced in a study of T cell repertoires in cytomegalovirus infection. In TCRdb, the reads were re-called with MiXCR into one record per CDR3 protein. The sample lists 650,000 to 900,000 distinct CDR3 sequences; 30% to 35% were seen once. The antigens these receptors bind are not known. The sample was cultured CD8+ T cells from PBMCs, taken from culture after CMV antigen stimulation. These TCRs come from a human donor in good health (CMV status not recorded). Some clones in this sample may be carry-over from other donors' samples.

CDR3 in amino acids: CASSLAGGGAEAFF. The CDR3 DNA is TGTGCCAGCAGTTTAGCGGGAGGGGGGGCTGAAGCTTTCTTT. V is TRBV12-3 or TRBV12-4 and J is TRBJ1-1; a weak D match, TRBD1 (6 bases). The V gene lost 0 bases and the J gene lost 6 bases, with 11 bases spanning the gap. CDR3 length: 14 residues.

This clonotype was picked up a small number of times. The V call is TRBV25-1, the J call TRBJ2-2, with no clear D. The length of the CDR3 is 14 residues. The V end was cut by 3 bases, the J end by 7 bases, with 12 bases between. CDR1 and CDR2 (germline): MGHDK, SYGVNS. The CDR3 DNA sequence: TGTGCCAGCAGTGATATGGGGTTTGACGGGGAGCTGTTTTTT. Translating gives CASSDMGFDGELFF. The complete variable domain, with remaining parts taken from reference TRBV25-1 and TRBJ2-2, reads EADIYQTPRYLVIGTGKKITLECSQTMGHDKMYWYQQDPGMELHLIHYSYGVNSTEKGDLSSESTVSRIRTEHFPLTLESARPSHTSQYLCASSDMGFDGELFFGEGSRLTVL.

This clonotype has at least ten counts. The V and J genes are TRBV7-3 and TRBJ2-3, with TRBD1 matching over 7 bases. This CDR3 is 14 amino acids long. Trimming at V came to 4 bases and at J to 0 bases, leaving 1 base not matched to a gene. Germline lookup yields CDR1 SGHTA and CDR2 FQGTGA. As DNA, the CDR3 is TGTGCCAGCAGCTCGGGACAGAGCACAGATACGCAGTATTTT. It yields the protein CASSSGQSTDTQYF. The variable domain in full, completed from reference TRBV7-3 and TRBJ2-3, reads GAGVSQTPSNKVTEKGKYVELRCDPISGHTALYWYRQSLGQGPEFLIYFQGTGAADDSGLPNDRFFAVRPEGSVSTLKIQRTERGDSAVYLCASSSGQSTDTQYFGPGTRLTVL.

This clonotype was found a few times. The junction and the germline gene differ at one end; a read error may be behind it. The chain carries TRBV7-9 and TRBJ1-5; TRBD1 might be the D (5 bases). Germline CDR1 reads SEHNR; CDR2 reads FQNEAQ (reference sequence). This CDR3 spans 12 amino acids. CDR3 residues: CASSTDIRDRYF. CDR3 bases: TGTGCCAGCAGCACGGACATCCGTGACCGTTATTTT.

The chain has TRBV29-1 and TRBJ2-1, with 8 bases that match TRBD2. Germline trimming cut 2 bases from V and 7 bases from J; bases unmatched to any gene: 4. Germline-derived CDR1 and CDR2 are SQVTM and ANQGSEA. There are 13 residues in the CDR3. In DNA form, the CDR3 reads TGCAGCGTTGAACGCGGACTAGCAAATGAGCAGTTCTTC. This gives the protein CSVERGLANEQFF.

The chain has TRBV25-1 and TRBJ1-6, with D uncertain. The germline CDR1 and CDR2 sequences are MGHDK and SYGVNS. V was pared by 1 base and J by 10 bases, with 11 bases between. CDR3 size: 14 residues. DNA for the CDR3: TGTGCCAGCAGTGAATCGAGCGGAATCTCACCCCTCCACTTT. Translation gives CASSESSGISPLHF.

This clonotype turned up a few times. V usage is TRBV10-3 and J usage is TRBJ2-1; 7 nucleotides match TRBD1. With V trimmed by 3 bases and J by 5 bases, 10 bases remained unmatched. Germline values: CDR1 ENHRY, CDR2 SYGVKD. The CDR3 is 16 amino acids. The CDR3 sequence is CAISDLPGQRNNEQFF. As DNA, the CDR3 is TGTGCCATCAGTGACCTACCGGGACAGCGAAACAATGAGCAGTTCTTC.

The J gene is TRBJ2-1, the V gene TRBV4-1, with D tentatively TRBD1 or TRBD2 (5 bases each). V dropped 0 bases and J dropped 8 bases, with 17 bases sitting between them. The length of the CDR3 is 16 residues. Germline-derived CDR1 and CDR2 are MGHRA and YSYEKL. CDR3 sequence: CASSQDQRGRLDEQFF. DNA of the CDR3: TGCGCCAGCAGCCAAGATCAGAGGGGTCGTCTAGATGAGCAGTTCTTC.